A single sample gave rise to the 22 T cell receptor beta chains below, sequenced in a study of T-cell memory formation after mild COVID-19. TCRdb called the 5' RACE reads again in MiXCR, with one record for every CDR3 protein. The table lists 160,000 or so distinct CDR3 sequences, less than 40% of them singletons. Sequenced: PBMCs or a T cell subset sorted from them (not recorded which). These receptors were collected from an adult woman who had mild COVID-19 (a few samples of this study predate the infection). Cell type and time point are not known.

This clonotype turned up a few times. The V gene is TRBV24-1, the J gene TRBJ2-1, with 7 bases lining up with TRBD1. The trim removed 4 bases at V and 8 bases at J, leaving 13 bases unmatched. This CDR3 is 16 amino acids long. The V gene's germline CDR1 is KGHDR and CDR2 SFDVKD. The CDR3 nucleotides read TGTGCCACCAGTGACCCGAACACAGGGGCAGGCGATGAGCAGTTCTTC. It encodes CATSDPNTGAGDEQFF.

The gene calls are TRBV7-9 and TRBJ2-1; tentatively, D is TRBD2 (5 bases). Trimming cost V 2 bases and J 6 bases, with 8 bases left between them. CDR3 length equals 13 residues. The germline CDR1 and CDR2 sequences are SEHNR and FQNEAQ (reference sequence). CDR3 sequence reads: CASSLRAGNEQFF. DNA of the CDR3: TGTGCCAGCAGCTTAAGGGCGGGCAATGAGCAGTTCTTC.

This clonotype has just a few counts. The rearrangement uses TRBV12-3 or TRBV12-4 and TRBJ1-1, with D possibly matching TRBD1 (5 bases). The CDR3 covers 14 residues. Deletions cut 6 bases from V and 3 bases from J, with 14 bases between. DNA for the CDR3: TGTGCCAGCAGCTCCGGGACGGTATACACTGAAGCTTTCTTT. Translation: CASSSGTVYTEAFF.

The rearrangement uses TRBV24-1 and TRBJ2-5; no clear D gene. CDR3 length: 12 residues. V lost 6 bases, J lost 3 bases, and 7 bases lay in between. Per the germline V gene, CDR1 is KGHDR and CDR2 is SFDVKD. This CDR3 reads CATSQEEETQYF. The CDR3 DNA reads as TGTGCCACCAGTCAAGAGGAAGAGACCCAGTACTTC.

The chain links TRBV5-1 to TRBJ1-1; D unresolved. The CDR3 length is 12 residues. The V end was cut by 7 bases, the J end by 6 bases, with 13 bases between. Germline loops: CDR1 SGHRS, CDR2 YFSETQ. CDR3 in amino acids: CASFGSAAEAFF. The CDR3 coding sequence is TGCGCCAGCTTCGGTTCGGCCGCTGAAGCTTTCTTT.

The chain carries TRBV7-9 and TRBJ2-2; 11 positions agree with TRBD2. The CDR3 totals 15 residues. Germline CDR1 and CDR2: SEHNR and FQNEAQ (reference sequence). J lost 4 bases, V lost 5 bases, and 3 bases had no gene match. CDR3 sequence: CASSQTSGSTGELFF. Written as DNA, the CDR3 is TGTGCCAGCAGCCAAACTAGCGGGAGCACCGGGGAGCTGTTTTTT.

This clonotype was seen repeatedly, ten times or more. The rearrangement links TRBV20-1 to TRBJ1-1; possible D gene TRBD1, 5 bases. Germline V gene data show CDR1 as DFQATT and CDR2 as SNEGSKA (reference sequence). Trimming removed 0 bases at V and 12 bases at J, with 20 bases between. The CDR3 sequence is 14 residues long. The CDR3 sequence: CSARDRFGALRTFF. Written as DNA, the CDR3 is TGCAGTGCTAGAGATAGGTTCGGGGCCTTGAGAACTTTCTTT.

The chain combines TRBV20-1 with TRBJ1-2; 8 nucleotides agree with TRBD1. Germline V gene lookup returns CDR1 DFQATT and CDR2 SNEGSKA (reference sequence). Losses at the gene ends were 1 base for V and 4 bases for J; bases not matched to a gene: 8. This CDR3 has 15 amino acids. The CDR3 DNA reads TGCAGTGCTAGAGCAGGGGGCACCGGGGCCTATGGCTACACCTTC. It specifies CSARAGGTGAYGYTF.

The rearrangement joins TRBV4-2 to TRBJ1-1, with D possibly matching TRBD1 (5 bases). V was clipped by 4 bases and J by 2 bases, with 14 bases between them. Germline V gives CDR1 LGHNA, CDR2 YNFKEQ. CDR3 length: 15 amino acids. DNA for the CDR3: TGTGCCAGCAGCCCTACAACAGGCACCAACACTGAAGCTTTCTTT. Residues: CASSPTTGTNTEAFF.

This clonotype was recorded a few times. DNA for the CDR3: TGTGCCAGCAGATACACAGGGGGCCATGAGCAGTTCTTC. Amino acid sequence: CASRYTGGHEQFF. This chain uses TRBV7-9 with TRBJ2-1, with 9 positions matching TRBD1. This CDR3 has 13 amino acids. Germline lookup yields CDR1 SEHNR and CDR2 FQNEAQ (reference sequence). The J segment lost 8 bases and the V segment lost 6 bases, leaving 5 bases of the junction unmatched.

The chain joins TRBV6-5 to TRBJ2-1; 9 bases are a match to TRBD2. V dropped 0 bases and J dropped 7; count of bases not matched to a gene: 7. In germline, CDR1 is MNHEY, CDR2 SVGAGI. The CDR3 spans 16 residues. CDR3: CASSYSMTSGDNEQFF. The CDR3 coding sequence is TGTGCCAGCAGTTACTCGATGACTAGCGGAGATAATGAGCAGTTCTTC.

This chain connects TRBV20-1 to TRBJ2-3; a possible D gene is TRBD1 (5 bases). From germline, CDR1 is DFQATT and CDR2 SNEGSKA (reference sequence). V lost 8 bases to trimming and J lost 4 bases, with 13 bases between them. CDR3 length: 12 amino acids. CDR3 region: CSSQVTSDTQYF. CDR3 nucleotides: TGCAGTTCACAGGTCACGTCAGATACGCAGTATTTT.

The chain employs TRBV24-1 and TRBJ2-3, with D possibly TRBD2 on 6 matching bases. The ends were cut back, 4 bases at V and 3 bases at J, with 19 bases in the middle. Germline values: CDR1 KGHDR, CDR2 SFDVKD. The CDR3 sequence is 17 residues long. CDR3: CATSELKAGQVTDTQYF. The CDR3 region has the DNA TGTGCCACCAGTGAACTCAAAGCGGGTCAGGTGACAGATACGCAGTATTTT.

This clonotype occurred a few times. The J gene is TRBJ2-1, the V gene TRBV7-9; TRBD2 matches at 7 bases. This CDR3 has 17 residues. The J segment lost 10 bases and the V segment lost 4 bases, leaving 19 bases of the junction unmatched. Germline CDR1 reads SEHNR; CDR2 reads FQNEAQ (reference sequence). The CDR3 nucleotides read TGTGCCAGCAGCTCCGCCGGGGGAGGGCCATCGGGGGTCGAGCAGTTCTTC. Amino acids: CASSSAGGGPSGVEQFF. Drawing the rest from reference TRBV7-9 and TRBJ2-1, the complete variable domain is DTGVSQNPRHKITKRGQNVTFRCDPISEHNRLYWYRQTLGQGPEFLTYFQNEAQLEKSRLLSDRFSAERPKGSFSTLEIQRTEQGDSAMYLCASSSAGGGPSGVEQFFGPGTRLTVL.

V gene TRBV7-6 combines with J gene TRBJ1-6; D is unresolved. The CDR3 spans 14 residues. The V gene's germline CDR1 is SGHVS and CDR2 FNYEAQ. The V gene lost 0 bases and the J gene lost 9 bases, with 9 bases spanning the gap. The CDR3 DNA is TGTGCCAGCAGCTTAGCAGGGAGTCGTTCACCCCTCCACTTT. Its protein product is CASSLAGSRSPLHF.

This clonotype showed up just a few times. The chain has TRBV15 and TRBJ2-7; 7 bases align to TRBD1. Trimming at V came to 3 bases and at J to 1 base, leaving 6 bases not matched to a gene. Germline CDR1 LNHNV, CDR2 YYDKDF (reference sequence). The CDR3 contains 15 residues. The CDR3 is CATSSQGDTSYEQYF. Written as DNA, the CDR3 is TGTGCCACCAGCAGTCAGGGGGATACGTCCTACGAGCAGTACTTC. The full variable domain, completed using reference TRBV15 and TRBJ2-7, is DAMVIQNPRYQVTQFGKPVTLSCSQTLNHNVMYWYQQKSSQAPKLLFHYYDKDFNNEADTPDNFQSRRPNTSFCFLDIRSPGLGDTAMYLCATSSQGDTSYEQYFGPGTRLTVT.

There are a few counts of this clonotype. The genes are TRBV12-3 or TRBV12-4 and TRBJ2-1, with 12 positions matching TRBD2. The V and J ends lost 6 bases and 6 bases, in that order; junction bases with no gene match: 6. The CDR3 runs to 15 residues. The DNA of the CDR3 is TGTGCCAGCAGACAACTAGCGGGAGGACTCAATGAGCAGTTCTTC. The encoded protein is CASRQLAGGLNEQFF.

The rearrangement uses TRBV15 and TRBJ2-7; 7 bases are a match to TRBD2. With 9 bases clipped from V and 6 bases from J, the junction kept 5 bases outside the gene matches. CDR3 length: 11 residues. CDR1 and CDR2 from the germline V gene are LNHNV and YYDKDF (reference sequence). The chain's CDR3 is CATQGGSEQYF. The CDR3, as DNA: TGTGCCACTCAGGGAGGGTCCGAGCAGTACTTC.

This clonotype was found a few times. The chain joins TRBV7-8 to TRBJ2-1, with 15 nucleotides matching TRBD2. The CDR3 extends over 19 amino acids. Trimming took 5 bases from V and 0 from J; bases not matched to a gene: 8. Germline loops: CDR1 SGHVS, CDR2 FQNEAQ. CDR3 nucleotide sequence: TGTGCCAGCAGCGAGGAAGGACTAGCGGGAGGGACCTCCTACAATGAGCAGTTCTTC. It encodes CASSEEGLAGGTSYNEQFF.

This clonotype was counted ten times or more. J is TRBJ2-2 and V is TRBV24-1; a weak D match, TRBD1 (5 bases). Trimming left V 4 bases short and J 3 bases short, with 14 bases between. Germline V gene lookup returns CDR1 KGHDR and CDR2 SFDVKD. The CDR3 extends over 16 amino acids. This chain's CDR3 is CATSDQSARDTGELFF. The CDR3 DNA reads TGTGCCACCAGTGACCAATCGGCCAGGGACACCGGGGAGCTGTTTTTT.

V is TRBV29-1 and J is TRBJ1-2; the match to TRBD1 covers 8 bases. V shed 7 bases and J 4 bases; nucleotides not matched to a gene: 8. Germline CDR1 SQVTM, CDR2 ANQGSEA. This CDR3 region has 13 residues. CDR3 loop: CSALTGALYGYTF. CDR3 nucleotides: TGCAGCGCCTTGACAGGGGCCCTCTATGGCTACACCTTC.

This clonotype was counted a few times. The chain combines TRBV12-3 or TRBV12-4 with TRBJ1-2; no definite D call. The CDR3 has 13 amino acids. Deletions cut 2 bases from V and 3 bases from J, with 7 bases between. CDR3 nucleotide sequence: TGTGCCAGCAGTTTACTCATGGACTATGGCTACACCTTC. It encodes CASSLLMDYGYTF.